These 9 T cell receptor beta chains came from one sample sequenced in a study of blood T cell repertoires in COVID-19. Assay used: immunoSEQ multiplex PCR; TCRdb lists only in-frame clones, some missing. Among 80,000 or so clones listed, around 82% were seen once. Sequenced: peripheral blood. These receptors originate from a human donor in a cohort sampled during active COVID-19.

CDR3 bases: TGTGCCAGCAGCGATCTGATAGACAGGGGTGGAGAAAAACTGTTTTTT. Its translation is CASSDLIDRGGEKLFF. The V gene is TRBV7-6, the J gene TRBJ1-4; 8 positions match TRBD1. The CDR3 sequence is 16 residues long. Germline CDR1 reads SGHVS; CDR2 reads FNYEAQ. The ends lost 5 bases at V and 8 bases at J; junction bases unmatched: 13.

The rearrangement joins TRBV3-1 (or the pseudogene TRBV3-2) to TRBJ2-7; 8 bases agree with TRBD1. The CDR3 is made up of 12 amino acids. Germline CDR1 LGHDT, CDR2 YNNKEL (reference sequence). V lost 5 bases to trimming and J lost 11 bases; unmatched junction nucleotides: 8. The CDR3 nucleotides are TGTGCCAGCAGCAATTGGGACAGGTCGGAGTACTTC. Protein: CASSNWDRSEYF.

The chain recombines TRBV19 with TRBJ2-5; TRBD1 matches at 8 bases. The germline V gene has CDR1 LNHDA and CDR2 SQIVND (reference sequence). Trimming took 6 bases from V and 4 from J; bases not matched to a gene: 10. This CDR3 contains 15 residues. CDR3 amino acids: CASSPTGVERETQYF. The CDR3 region has the DNA TGTGCCAGTAGCCCGACAGGGGTGGAGAGAGAGACCCAGTACTTC.

The V gene is TRBV6-4, the J gene TRBJ2-1, with 12 bases lining up with TRBD2. The ends lost 5 bases at V and 10 bases at J; junction bases unmatched: 9. The CDR3 runs to 15 residues. Germline V gene lookup returns CDR1 MRHNA and CDR2 SNTAGT. DNA of the CDR3: TGTGCCAGCAGTATTACTAGCGGGGGGATCGGGGAGCAGTTCTTC. Translation: CASSITSGGIGEQFF.

V gene TRBV7-9 combines with J gene TRBJ2-1; TRBD2 aligns across 15 bases. The CDR3 has 17 amino acids. CDR1 is SEHNR and CDR2 is FQNEAQ in the germline V gene (reference sequence). The V segment lost 4 bases and the J segment 9 bases; nucleotides outside the gene matches: 10. CDR3 in DNA: TGTGCCAGCAGCTCTATACGGACTAGCGGGGGGGAGGCTGAGCAGTTCTTC. Translated: CASSSIRTSGGEAEQFF.

Here the CDR3 DNA reads TGTGCCAGCAGCCAAGGTCCCAGGGGCCCCTACAATGAGCAGTTCTTC. Amino acid sequence: CASSQGPRGPYNEQFF. The chain has TRBV7-9 and TRBJ2-1, with D perhaps TRBD1 (6 bases). CDR1 SEHNR and CDR2 FQNEAQ come from the germline V gene (reference sequence). CDR3 length equals 16 residues. V was trimmed by 5 bases and J by 2 bases, leaving 16 bases between them.

This clone was observed a single time. An end of the junction does not agree with germline; a read error may underlie this. The chain uses TRBV24-1 and TRBJ2-7; 13 nucleotides agree with TRBD2. This CDR3 contains 14 residues. Germline-derived CDR1 and CDR2 are KGHDR and SFDVKD. In nucleotides, the CDR3 is TGTGCCACCAGTGATTCGGGGACTAGCGGGATCCGGCAATTC. This gives the protein CATSDSGTSGIRQF.

J is TRBJ1-1 and V is TRBV18, with TRBD1 identical over 7 bases. Trimming removed 8 bases from V and 1 base from J; junction bases left unmatched: 4. Per the germline V gene, CDR1 is KGHSH and CDR2 is LQKENI. The CDR3 covers 13 residues. CDR3 DNA sequence: TGTGCCAGCGCAGGGGGACAGAACACTGAAGCTTTCTTT. This translates into CASAGGQNTEAFF.

The chain links TRBV4-2 to TRBJ1-2; weak D call: TRBD1 (6 bases). V lost 0 bases and J 3 bases, leaving 20 bases between the germline ends. Germline CDR1 is LGHNA and CDR2 is YNFKEQ. CDR3 length: 18 amino acids. CDR3 in amino acids: CASSQDHRLGGLDYGYTF. The CDR3 coding sequence is TGTGCCAGCAGCCAAGATCATCGGCTAGGGGGACTAGACTATGGCTACACCTTC.